This T cell receptor (beta chain) was sequenced in a study of STAT3 mutations in large granular lymphocyte leukemia. Study information: Roughly half the longitudinally sequenced T-LGLL patients had canonical STAT3 mutations. 40% of treated T-LGLL patients showed hematologic response to immunosuppression. Study conclusions and caveats: In T-cell large granular lymphocyte leukemia, about half of patients showed multiple immunodominant subclonotypes.

Notes on this clone: Its antigen is unknown.

The assay was immunoSEQ multiplex PCR, and TCRdb's table has in-frame clones only and misses some. The table records 25,000 to 30,000 clones, about 83% of them present only once. Source material: peripheral blood mononuclear cells. The sequence was collected from a woman aged 45 to 65 with T-cell large granular lymphocyte leukemia. Some clones in this sample may be carry-over from other donors' samples.

The CDR3: CASSFRTRYGYTF. In DNA, the CDR3 is TGTGCCAGCAGTTTCCGGACTCGCTATGGCTACACCTTC. The rearrangement links TRBV28 to TRBJ1-2; D ambiguous. Germline CDR1 reads MDHEN; CDR2 reads SYDVKM. V was cut by 3 bases and J by 4 bases, with 9 bases left in between. The CDR3 is made up of 13 amino acids.